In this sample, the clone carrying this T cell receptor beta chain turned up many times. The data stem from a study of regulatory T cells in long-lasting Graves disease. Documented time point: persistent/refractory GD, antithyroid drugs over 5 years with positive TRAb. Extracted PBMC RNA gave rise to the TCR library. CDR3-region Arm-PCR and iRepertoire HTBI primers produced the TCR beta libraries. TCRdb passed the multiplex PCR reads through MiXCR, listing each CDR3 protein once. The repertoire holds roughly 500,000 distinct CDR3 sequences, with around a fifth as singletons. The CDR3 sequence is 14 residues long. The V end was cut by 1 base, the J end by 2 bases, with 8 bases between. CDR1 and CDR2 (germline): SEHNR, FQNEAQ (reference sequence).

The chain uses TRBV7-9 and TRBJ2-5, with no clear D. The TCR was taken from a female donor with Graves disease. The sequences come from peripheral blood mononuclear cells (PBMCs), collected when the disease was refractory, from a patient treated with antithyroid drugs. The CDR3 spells CASSLEIQQETQYF. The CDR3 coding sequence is TGTGCCAGCAGCTTAGAGATTCAGCAAGAGACCCAGTACTTC.